This T cell receptor (beta chain) was captured in a study of shared clonotypes between healthy human individuals. Turning to the study itself: Aged 18 to 49, the donors were a couple of women and a few men. Study-wide results and caveats: Memory subsets generally showed lower estimated richness than naive subsets.

Trimming cost V 3 bases and J 0 bases, with 8 bases left between them. This CDR3 is 14 amino acids long. Per the germline V gene, CDR1 is MNHEY and CDR2 is SMNVEV (reference sequence). The DNA input per sorted-subset replicate PCR was about 220 ng, corresponding to some 33,000 T cell genomes. Only in-frame clones appear in the TCRdb table, and some are missing; sequencing was by immunoSEQ multiplex PCR. The sample records millions of clones, approximately 94% being singletons. Note on this clone: The antigen remains unidentified. Other DNA sequences within the sample encode an identical CDR3.

Selected positively for CCR7 and CD45RO-negative, naive CD8 cells excluded terminally differentiated effector memory CD45RA+ cells. The J gene is TRBJ1-1, the V gene TRBV27; D is undetermined. This clonotype was obtained from a man younger than 35 in good health. Some clones in this sample may be carry-over from other donors' samples. Material: naive CD8+ T cells from PBMCs. CDR3 protein: CASSLGGLNTEAFF. DNA of the CDR3: TGTGCCAGCAGTTTGGGCGGGTTGAACACTGAAGCTTTCTTT.